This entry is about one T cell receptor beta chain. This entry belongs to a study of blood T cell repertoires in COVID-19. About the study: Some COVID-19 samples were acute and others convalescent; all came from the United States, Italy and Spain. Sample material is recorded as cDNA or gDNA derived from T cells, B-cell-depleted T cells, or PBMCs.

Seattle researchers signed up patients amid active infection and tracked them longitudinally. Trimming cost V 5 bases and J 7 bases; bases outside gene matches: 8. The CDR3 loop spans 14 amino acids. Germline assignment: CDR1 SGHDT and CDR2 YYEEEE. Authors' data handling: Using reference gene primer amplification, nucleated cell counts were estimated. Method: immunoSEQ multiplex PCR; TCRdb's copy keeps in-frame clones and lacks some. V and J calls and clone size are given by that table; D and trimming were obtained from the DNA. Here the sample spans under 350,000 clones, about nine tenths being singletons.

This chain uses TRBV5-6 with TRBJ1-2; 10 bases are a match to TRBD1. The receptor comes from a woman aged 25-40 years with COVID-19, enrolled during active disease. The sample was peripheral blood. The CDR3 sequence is CASRTGGKGLGYTF. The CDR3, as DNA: TGTGCCAGCAGGACAGGGGGCAAGGGCCTTGGCTACACCTTC.